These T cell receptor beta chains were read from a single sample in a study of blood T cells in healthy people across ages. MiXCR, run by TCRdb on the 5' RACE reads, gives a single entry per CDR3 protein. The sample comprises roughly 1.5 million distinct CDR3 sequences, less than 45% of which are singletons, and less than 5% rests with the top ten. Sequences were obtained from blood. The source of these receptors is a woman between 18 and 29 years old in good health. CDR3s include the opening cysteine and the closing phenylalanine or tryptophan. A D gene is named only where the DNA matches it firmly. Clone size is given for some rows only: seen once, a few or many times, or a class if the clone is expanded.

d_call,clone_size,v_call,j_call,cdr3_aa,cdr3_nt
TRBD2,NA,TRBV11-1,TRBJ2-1,CASSATPGTSGRAKMYNEQFF,TGTGCCAGCAGCGCCACCCCCGGGACTAGCGGGAGGGCTAAAATGTACAATGAGCAGTTCTTC
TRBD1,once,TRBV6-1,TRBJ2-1,CASSAGQFNEQFF,TGTGCCAGCAGTGCGGGACAGTTCAATGAGCAGTTCTTC
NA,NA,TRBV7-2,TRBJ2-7,CASSLYGRGSYEQYF,TGTGCCAGCAGCTTATACGGACGAGGGTCCTACGAGCAGTACTTC
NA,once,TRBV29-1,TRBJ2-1,CSVEGVPPETQFF,TGCAGCGTTGAAGGGGTACCCCCAGAGACCCAGTTCTTC
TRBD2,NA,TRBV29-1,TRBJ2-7,CSVGASGGLTYEQYF,TGCAGCGTTGGGGCTAGCGGGGGACTCACCTACGAGCAGTACTTC
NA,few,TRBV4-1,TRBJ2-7,CASSQPIRGYEQYF,TGCGCCAGCAGCCAACCGATTAGGGGCTACGAGCAGTACTTC
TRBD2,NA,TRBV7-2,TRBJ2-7,CASSSERGGLSYEQYF,TGTGCCAGCAGCTCTGAGCGGGGGGGCCTCTCCTACGAGCAGTACTTC
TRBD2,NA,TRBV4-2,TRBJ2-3,CASSQDRAGGLGTDTQYF,TGTGCCAGCAGCCAAGATCGGGCGGGGGGCCTAGGCACAGATACGCAGTATTTT
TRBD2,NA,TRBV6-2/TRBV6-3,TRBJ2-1,CASSSSGRSQNEQFF,TGTGCCAGCAGCTCTAGCGGGAGATCCCAAAATGAGCAGTTCTTC
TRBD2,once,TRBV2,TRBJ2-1,CASSEGRGGNEQFF,TGTGCCAGCAGTGAAGGGCGGGGGGGCAATGAGCAGTTCTTC
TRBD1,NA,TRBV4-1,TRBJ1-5,CASSQGTGRQPQHF,TGCGCCAGCAGCCAAGGGACAGGGCGTCAGCCCCAGCATTTT
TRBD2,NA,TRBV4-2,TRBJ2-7,CASSQDQQRLAGVNEQYF,TGTGCCAGCAGCCAAGATCAGCAGCGGCTAGCGGGAGTTAATGAGCAGTACTTC
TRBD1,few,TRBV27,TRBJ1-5,CASRQGASQPQHF,TGTGCCAGCAGACAGGGGGCCAGTCAGCCCCAGCATTTT
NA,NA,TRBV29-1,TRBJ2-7,CSVEDGTHYEQYF,TGCAGCGTTGAAGACGGGACACACTACGAGCAGTACTTC
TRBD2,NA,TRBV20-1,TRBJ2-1,CSASRTSYEQFF,TGCAGTGCTTCTCGGACTAGTTATGAGCAGTTCTTC
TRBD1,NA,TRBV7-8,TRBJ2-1,CASSYPQGATYNEQFF,TGTGCCAGCAGCTACCCACAGGGGGCAACCTACAATGAGCAGTTCTTC
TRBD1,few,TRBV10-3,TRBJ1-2,CAISEGTGLSGYTF,TGTGCCATCAGTGAGGGGACAGGTCTCAGCGGCTACACCTTC
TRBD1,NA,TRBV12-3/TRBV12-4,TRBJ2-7,CASSRDRAHEQYF,TGTGCCAGCAGTCGGGACAGGGCCCACGAGCAGTACTTC
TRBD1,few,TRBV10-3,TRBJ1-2,CAISGDRGTNYGYTF,TGTGCCATCAGTGGGGACAGGGGGACCAACTATGGCTACACCTTC
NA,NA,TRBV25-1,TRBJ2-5,CASTPAGGQETQYF,TGTGCCAGTACGCCCGCGGGCGGACAAGAGACCCAGTACTTC
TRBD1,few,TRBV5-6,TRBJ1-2,CASSLDPRQGRNYGYTF,TGTGCCAGCAGCTTGGACCCCAGACAGGGGAGGAACTATGGCTACACCTTC
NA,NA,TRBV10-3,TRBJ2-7,CAISERGQSYEQYF,TGTGCCATCAGTGAGCGTGGTCAGTCCTACGAGCAGTACTTC
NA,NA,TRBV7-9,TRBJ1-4,CASSLASLNEKLFF,TGTGCCAGCAGCTTAGCATCCCTTAATGAAAAACTGTTTTTT
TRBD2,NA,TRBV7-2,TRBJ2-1,CASSLVGGGADEQFF,TGTGCCAGCAGCTTAGTGGGCGGGGGGGCAGATGAGCAGTTCTTC